The rows below give T cell receptor beta chains drawn from one sample of a study of molecular identifiers for immune sequencing clone quantification. One entry per CDR3 protein, called by TCRdb with MiXCR from the PCR reads. The table lists around 70,000 distinct CDR3 sequences, roughly 20% of them singletons. Specimen: naive CD8+ T cells from blood, with Jurkat cell RNA spiked in. The receptors here all came from a human donor in good health. Some libraries in this study had Jurkat cell RNA spiked in. Both conserved end residues are part of each CDR3. Each record gives: CDR3 protein, CDR3 DNA, D gene, J gene, clone size, V gene. A D gene is named only where the DNA matches it firmly. Clone size appears in some rows only: once, few, many, or a class for an expanded clone.

CASSQGARTASSYEQYF	TGCGCCAGCAGCCAAGGGGCCCGGACAGCGAGCTCCTACGAGCAGTACTTC	-	TRBJ2-7	many	TRBV4-1
CSARDYSAGVRYTEAGGPGDTQYF	TGCAGTGCTAGAGATTACTCTGCTGGGGTCCGATACACTGAGGCGGGAGGGCCCGGAGATACGCAGTATTTT	TRBD2	TRBJ2-3	many	TRBV20-1
CASAPRSAGELFF	TGTGCCAGCGCCCCGAGGTCTGCCGGGGAGCTGTTTTTT	-	TRBJ2-2	many	TRBV27
CATASGPNTGELFF	TGTGCCACTGCTAGCGGACCGAACACCGGGGAGCTGTTTTTT	TRBD2	TRBJ2-2	-	TRBV2
CASSVTGLAGVWDTGELFF	TGTGCCAGCAGTGTAACGGGACTAGCGGGAGTTTGGGACACCGGGGAGCTGTTTTTT	TRBD2	TRBJ2-2	once	TRBV12-3/TRBV12-4
CSAPGNTGELFF	TGCAGCGCCCCAGGGAACACCGGGGAGCTGTTTTTT	-	TRBJ2-2	many	TRBV29-1
CASSTGLGADTQYF	TGTGCCAGCAGTACGGGACTAGGCGCAGATACGCAGTATTTT	TRBD2	TRBJ2-3	many	TRBV27
CASSTIQGFLANTQYF	TGTGCCAGCAGCACTATACAGGGGTTCCTGGCGAATACGCAGTATTTT	TRBD1	TRBJ2-3	many	TRBV13
CASSQNEAGVRAGELFF	TGCGCCAGCAGCCAAAACGAGGCGGGAGTCCGGGCCGGGGAGCTGTTTTTT	TRBD2	TRBJ2-2	many	TRBV4-1
CASSQTGSYEQYF	TGTGCCAGCAGCCAAACCGGGTCCTACGAGCAGTACTTC	-	TRBJ2-7	many	TRBV4-2
CASSMRQGLLYPQHF	TGTGCCAGTAGTATGCGGCAGGGATTGTTGTACCCCCAGCATTTT	-	TRBJ1-5	many	TRBV19
CAWSGPGYEQYF	TGTGCCTGGAGTGGGCCCGGGTACGAGCAGTACTTC	-	TRBJ2-7	many	TRBV30
CASSQDFGGNTIYF	TGTGCCAGCAGTCAGGATTTCGGGGGAAACACCATATATTTT	-	TRBJ1-3	many	TRBV6-5
CASSSTGEGYNEQFF	TGTGCCAGCAGCTCAACAGGGGAAGGTTACAATGAGCAGTTCTTC	TRBD1	TRBJ2-1	many	TRBV11-3
CASSLVFDGDYGYTF	TGTGCCAGCAGCTTAGTTTTCGATGGAGACTATGGCTACACCTTC	-	TRBJ1-2	many	TRBV7-2
CASSLAMGETQYF	TGTGCCAGCAGCTTGGCAATGGGGGAGACCCAGTACTTC	-	TRBJ2-5	few	TRBV5-8
CASSFPTLTTSGNYNEQFF	TGTGCCAGCAGCTTCCCTACCCTTACGACTAGCGGGAACTACAATGAGCAGTTCTTC	TRBD2	TRBJ2-1	many	TRBV7-9
CASSYGGGATGELFF	TGTGCCAGCAGCTACGGGGGTGGTGCCACCGGGGAGCTGTTTTTT	-	TRBJ2-2	-	TRBV7-9
CASGGFNSGELFF	TGTGCCAGCGGAGGGTTTAACTCCGGGGAGCTGTTTTTT	-	TRBJ2-2	many	TRBV13
CATSDWGTSGEDTQYF	TGTGCCACCAGTGATTGGGGGACTAGCGGAGAAGATACGCAGTATTTT	TRBD2	TRBJ2-3	many	TRBV24-1
CSARETTSYEQYF	TGCAGTGCTAGAGAAACTACCTCCTACGAGCAGTACTTC	-	TRBJ2-7	-	TRBV20-1
CASSSSGEGRETQYF	TGTGCCAGCAGCTCAAGTGGAGAGGGGAGAGAGACCCAGTACTTC	-	TRBJ2-5	many	TRBV4-2
CASSSLASGMDTQYF	TGTGCCAGCAGTTCCTTGGCTAGTGGGATGGATACGCAGTATTTT	-	TRBJ2-3	-	TRBV27
CSAKGLAGFVEQFF	TGCAGTGCTAAGGGGCTAGCGGGATTTGTTGAGCAGTTCTTC	TRBD2	TRBJ2-1	many	TRBV20-1
CASSAQGYEQYF	TGTGCCAGCAGCGCACAGGGATACGAGCAGTACTTC	-	TRBJ2-7	-	TRBV7-9
CASSQGGTGYGRITGELFF	TGTGCCAGCAGCCAAGGGGGGACAGGATATGGGAGAATCACCGGGGAGCTGTTTTTT	TRBD1	TRBJ2-2	-	TRBV4-2
CASSSGPGGGELFF	TGTGCCAGCAGCTCCGGACCGGGGGGCGGGGAGCTGTTTTTT	TRBD2	TRBJ2-2	many	TRBV5-4
CASRSTGAPVSYTF	TGTGCCAGCAGATCGACAGGGGCCCCGGTCAGCTACACCTTC	TRBD1	TRBJ1-2	many	TRBV13
CASSYGGDRQQLGNTIYF	TGTGCCAGCAGTTACGGGGGGGACAGGCAGCAACTTGGAAACACCATATATTTT	TRBD1	TRBJ1-3	many	TRBV6-6
CASSQGMYVEQYF	TGTGCCAGCAGCCAAGGGATGTACGTCGAGCAGTACTTC	-	TRBJ2-7	-	TRBV5-6
CASSLGQVSGNTIYF	TGTGCCAGCAGCTTGGGTCAGGTCTCTGGAAACACCATATATTTT	-	TRBJ1-3	-	TRBV11-2
CASSERSGSGNTIYF	TGTGCCAGCAGTGAAAGGTCAGGATCTGGAAACACCATATATTTT	-	TRBJ1-3	many	TRBV6-4
CSAAGLAVYEQYF	TGCAGTGCGGCGGGACTAGCGGTATACGAGCAGTACTTC	TRBD2	TRBJ2-7	many	TRBV20-1
CASSSTSGRMGDTQYF	TGTGCCAGCAGTTCCACTAGCGGGCGGATGGGGGATACGCAGTATTTT	TRBD2	TRBJ2-3	many	TRBV11-3
CSARLTSGREETQYF	TGCAGTGCTAGACTGACTAGCGGGAGGGAAGAGACCCAGTACTTC	TRBD2	TRBJ2-5	many	TRBV20-1
CASSPGLAFHEQYF	TGTGCCAGCAGTCCCGGACTAGCATTTCACGAGCAGTACTTC	TRBD2	TRBJ2-7	many	TRBV6-5
CASSLYGASTDTQYF	TGTGCCAGCAGCTTGTACGGGGCTAGCACAGATACGCAGTATTTT	-	TRBJ2-3	many	TRBV5-4
CASSLPWTDTGELFF	TGCGCCAGCAGCTTGCCATGGACGGACACCGGGGAGCTGTTTTTT	-	TRBJ2-2	few	TRBV5-1
CASSHSGRGHNEQFF	TGTGCCAGCAGCCACAGCGGGAGGGGGCACAATGAGCAGTTCTTC	TRBD2	TRBJ2-1	-	TRBV12-3/TRBV12-4
CSARVDTQYF	TGCAGTGCTAGAGTCGATACGCAGTATTTT	-	TRBJ2-3	many	TRBV20-1
CASSYSATGLDSYNEQFF	TGTGCCAGCAGTTACTCGGCGACGGGACTCGACTCCTACAATGAGCAGTTCTTC	-	TRBJ2-1	many	TRBV28
CSAEWKSSYNEQFF	TGCAGCGCCGAGTGGAAGTCGTCCTACAATGAGCAGTTCTTC	-	TRBJ2-1	many	TRBV29-1
CASSLNQGWVVDEQFF	TGTGCCAGCAGTTTGAACCAGGGGTGGGTTGTCGATGAGCAGTTCTTC	-	TRBJ2-1	few	TRBV6-2/TRBV6-3
CASSPPEIPTGELFF	TGTGCCAGCTCACCACCGGAGATTCCCACCGGGGAGCTGTTTTTT	-	TRBJ2-2	many	TRBV18
CASSLSGAGFDEQFF	TGCGCCAGCAGCCTATCGGGGGCGGGGTTCGATGAGCAGTTCTTC	-	TRBJ2-1	many	TRBV4-1
CASSLTGTNDGELFF	TGCGCCAGCAGCTTAACCGGGACTAATGACGGGGAGCTGTTTTTT	TRBD2	TRBJ2-2	-	TRBV5-1
CASSESVGYTF	TGTGCCAGCAGTGAATCGGTGGGCTACACCTTC	-	TRBJ1-2	-	TRBV25-1
CASSQGLGEQYF	TGTGCCAGCAGCCAAGGACTGGGGGAGCAGTACTTC	-	TRBJ2-7	many	TRBV4-2
CASSPRTLRSGDSPLHF	TGTGCCAGCAGTCCGAGGACCCTAAGAAGTGGGGATTCACCCCTCCACTTT	-	TRBJ1-6	many	TRBV28
CAGAGDWGRRTDTQYF	TGTGCCGGTGCGGGGGATTGGGGGCGGCGAACAGATACGCAGTATTTT	-	TRBJ2-3	many	TRBV2
CASSRMGTGTIYNEQFF	TGCGCCAGCAGCCGGATGGGAACCGGGACTATCTACAATGAGCAGTTCTTC	TRBD2	TRBJ2-1	-	TRBV4-1
CASRDDGRTYQETQYF	TGTGCCAGCAGGGACGACGGGAGAACGTACCAAGAGACCCAGTACTTC	-	TRBJ2-5	-	TRBV6-5
CASSQVWVSSYNEQFF	TGCGCCAGCAGCCAAGTTTGGGTTAGCTCCTACAATGAGCAGTTCTTC	-	TRBJ2-1	many	TRBV4-3
CAISEGATGPNEQFF	TGTGCCATCAGTGAGGGGGCCACCGGGCCGAATGAGCAGTTCTTC	-	TRBJ2-1	few	TRBV10-3